These T cell receptor beta chains were read from a single sample in a study of OX40 agonist ivuxolimab in advanced cancers. Method: immunoSEQ multiplex PCR; TCRdb's copy keeps in-frame clones and lacks some. The sample includes 99,000 or so clones, approximately 94% of them seen just once. Material: CD4+ or CD8+ T cells sorted from blood, obtained in a trial of the OX40 agonist ivuxolimab. These TCRs come from an adult with an advanced solid tumor such as melanoma, head and neck, liver or kidney cancer. CDR3s include the opening cysteine and the closing phenylalanine or tryptophan. A D gene is named only where the DNA matches it firmly. Clone size is not always given. Where it is, it says once, few, many or a class for expanded clones.

TRBV7-9	.	TRBJ1-1	.	TGTGCCAGCAGCTTATGGATTCGCACTGAAGCTTTCTTT	CASSLWIRTEAFF
TRBV12-5	.	TRBJ1-1	TRBD1	TGTGCTAGTGGTTCCGGGACAGATGCTTTCTTT	CASGSGTDAFF
TRBV5-4	once	TRBJ1-1	.	TGTGCCAGCAGTGTGGGACACGATCTATCTGAAGCTTTCTTT	CASSVGHDLSEAFF
TRBV2	.	TRBJ2-6	TRBD1	TGTGCCAGCAGCCCTACAGGGGGCCTATCTGGGGCCAACGTCCTGACTTTC	CASSPTGGLSGANVLTF
TRBV4-3	.	TRBJ2-6	.	TGCGCCAGCAGCTCCGGGACGGCTGGGGCCAACGTCCTGACTTTC	CASSSGTAGANVLTF
TRBV5-6	.	TRBJ2-2	.	TGTGCCAGCAGCTTGGGGGGTACCGGGGAGCTGTTTTTT	CASSLGGTGELFF
TRBV19	.	TRBJ2-1	TRBD2	TGTGCCAGTCAAGCGGGGCAATACAATGAGCAGTTCTTC	CASQAGQYNEQFF
TRBV6-5	.	TRBJ2-3	TRBD1	TGTGCCAGCAGTTACTTTACAGGGGCGAGAGATACGCAGTATTTT	CASSYFTGARDTQYF
TRBV5-1	.	TRBJ2-1	.	TGCGCCAGCAACCAGGGTACTGAGCAGTTCTTC	CASNQGTEQFF
TRBV27	.	TRBJ2-1	.	TGTGCCAGCAGTTCTCTATCCACTTCGGTCGAGCCGGGAGTGCATGAGCAGTTCTTC	CASSSLSTSVEPGVHEQFF
TRBV6-1	.	TRBJ2-1	.	TGTGCCAGCGGGACTTCCCACAATGAGCAGTTCTTC	CASGTSHNEQFF
TRBV6-5	.	TRBJ2-7	.	TGTGCCAGCAGCCCCGGACTCTTGAACTCCTACGAGCAGTACTTC	CASSPGLLNSYEQYF
TRBV19	.	TRBJ1-2	.	TGTGCCAGTGAAAGGGGCGCGGATGGCTACACCTTC	CASERGADGYTF
TRBV19	.	TRBJ2-7	TRBD1	TGTGCCAGTAGTATAGGGACAGGGGCGAACTACGAGCAGTACTTC	CASSIGTGANYEQYF
TRBV5-6	.	TRBJ2-7	TRBD1	TGTGCCAGCAGCTTGCCAGGGGGCCTCGAGCAGTACTTC	CASSLPGGLEQYF
TRBV4-1	.	TRBJ2-3	.	TGCGCCAGCAGCCAAATAGCTAGCACAGATACGCAGTATTTT	CASSQIASTDTQYF
TRBV28	.	TRBJ1-1	TRBD1	TGTGCCAGCAGTTTACAGGGGGAGTGGACTGAAGCTTTCTTT	CASSLQGEWTEAFF
TRBV30	.	TRBJ1-2	.	TGTGCCTGGAGTGTAGGTGGCAGTGGCTACACCTTC	CAWSVGGSGYTF
TRBV9	.	TRBJ2-5	.	TGTGCCAGCAGCGTAGGGGGGTTGCGAGAGACCCAGTACTTC	CASSVGGLRETQYF
TRBV6-5	.	TRBJ1-2	.	TGTGCCAGCAGTTACTCGCCGGTTCCCTCCTATGGCTACACCTTC	CASSYSPVPSYGYTF
TRBV25-1	.	TRBJ1-6	.	TGTGCCAGCAGTGATTCCAACCGGGACAATAATTCACCCCTCCACTTT	CASSDSNRDNNSPLHF
TRBV5-1	.	TRBJ2-7	TRBD1	TGCGCCAGCAGCGGGACAGGCTCCTACGAGCAGTACTTC	CASSGTGSYEQYF
TRBV2	.	TRBJ2-1	TRBD2	TGTGCCAGCAGGGAGCCACTAGCGAATGAGCAGTTCTTC	CASREPLANEQFF
TRBV10-1	.	TRBJ2-7	.	TGCGCCACCCAGGCCCGGGCCTCCTACGAGCAGTACTTC	CATQARASYEQYF
TRBV10-2	.	TRBJ1-3	.	TGCGCCAGCGGGTCAGGGGGAAACACCATATATTTT	CASGSGGNTIYF
TRBV2	.	TRBJ2-1	.	TGTGCCAGCCAATTGGATGAGCAGTTCTTC	CASQLDEQFF
TRBV6-6	.	TRBJ2-3	.	TGTGCCAGCAGTTACGTTCTGGGGGGCACAGATACGCAGTATTTT	CASSYVLGGTDTQYF
TRBV19	once	TRBJ2-1	TRBD2	TGTGCCAGTAGTATGAAAGCGGGGCGGAACAATGAGCAGTTCTTC	CASSMKAGRNNEQFF
TRBV7-9	.	TRBJ2-1	.	TGTGCCAGCAGCCAAAGGAGCGGAGCCTACAATGAGCAGTTCTTC	CASSQRSGAYNEQFF
TRBV15	.	TRBJ1-5	.	TGTGCCACCAGCAGAGATTGGGCCTCCAATCAGCCCCAGCATTTT	CATSRDWASNQPQHF
TRBV27	.	TRBJ1-5	.	TGTGCCAGCAGTTTAGGACGAGGTCAGCCCCAGCATTTT	CASSLGRGQPQHF
TRBV19	.	TRBJ2-2	TRBD1	TGTGCCAGTAGTAACTGGGACAGGGCTAACACCGGGGAGCTGTTTTTT	CASSNWDRANTGELFF
TRBV28	.	TRBJ2-2	.	TGTGCCAGCATAAAGGGTACCGGGGTATACACCGGGGAGCTGTTTTTT	CASIKGTGVYTGELFF
TRBV4-1	.	TRBJ1-2	.	TGCGCCAGCAGCCAAGGCCCAGGGAGAGGATATGGCTACACCTTC	CASSQGPGRGYGYTF
TRBV4-1	.	TRBJ2-1	.	TGCGCCAGCAGCCAATTCTCCGGTGCTAGGTGGGATTACAATGAGCAGTTCTTC	CASSQFSGARWDYNEQFF
TRBV6-4	once	TRBJ2-3	.	TGTGCCAGCAGTGAAGTACCTCTAGCAGATACGCAGTATTTT	CASSEVPLADTQYF
TRBV5-8	.	TRBJ2-2	TRBD1	TGTGCCAGCAGCCCGTGGGACAGCACCGGGGAGCTGTTTTTT	CASSPWDSTGELFF
TRBV4-1	.	TRBJ2-7	TRBD2	TGCGCCAGCAGCCAAGTTCCCAGCGGGGGCTACGAGCAGTACTTC	CASSQVPSGGYEQYF
TRBV7-8	.	TRBJ1-1	.	TGTGCCAGCAGCTTAGAATCCCTTTTGAACACTGAAGCTTTCTTT	CASSLESLLNTEAFF
TRBV5-8	.	TRBJ1-1	.	TGTGCCAGCAGCTTGGCCTTTGCACAGGAGACGAACACTGAAGCTTTCTTT	CASSLAFAQETNTEAFF
TRBV19	medium-sized	TRBJ1-1	.	TGTGCCACCTCGGGGTTTCTTCAAGCGAACACTGAAGCTTTCTTT	CATSGFLQANTEAFF
TRBV7-3	.	TRBJ2-1	TRBD2	TGTGCCAGCAGCTCCGGCGGGAGCAGCTACAATGAGCAGTTCTTC	CASSSGGSSYNEQFF